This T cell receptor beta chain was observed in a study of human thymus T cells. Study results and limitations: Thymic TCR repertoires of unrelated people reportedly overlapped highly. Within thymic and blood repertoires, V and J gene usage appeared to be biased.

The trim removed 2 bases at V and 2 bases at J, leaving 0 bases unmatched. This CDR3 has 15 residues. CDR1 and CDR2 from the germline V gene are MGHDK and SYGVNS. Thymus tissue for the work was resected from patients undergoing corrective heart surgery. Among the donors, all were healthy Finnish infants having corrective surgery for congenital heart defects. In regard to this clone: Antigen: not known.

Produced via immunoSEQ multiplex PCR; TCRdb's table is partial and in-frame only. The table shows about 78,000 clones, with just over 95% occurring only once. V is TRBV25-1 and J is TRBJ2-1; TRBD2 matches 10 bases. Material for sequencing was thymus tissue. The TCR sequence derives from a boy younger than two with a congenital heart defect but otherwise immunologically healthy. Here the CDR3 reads CASSEGLAAYNEQFF. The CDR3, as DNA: TGTGCCAGCAGTGAAGGACTAGCGGCCTACAATGAGCAGTTCTTC.